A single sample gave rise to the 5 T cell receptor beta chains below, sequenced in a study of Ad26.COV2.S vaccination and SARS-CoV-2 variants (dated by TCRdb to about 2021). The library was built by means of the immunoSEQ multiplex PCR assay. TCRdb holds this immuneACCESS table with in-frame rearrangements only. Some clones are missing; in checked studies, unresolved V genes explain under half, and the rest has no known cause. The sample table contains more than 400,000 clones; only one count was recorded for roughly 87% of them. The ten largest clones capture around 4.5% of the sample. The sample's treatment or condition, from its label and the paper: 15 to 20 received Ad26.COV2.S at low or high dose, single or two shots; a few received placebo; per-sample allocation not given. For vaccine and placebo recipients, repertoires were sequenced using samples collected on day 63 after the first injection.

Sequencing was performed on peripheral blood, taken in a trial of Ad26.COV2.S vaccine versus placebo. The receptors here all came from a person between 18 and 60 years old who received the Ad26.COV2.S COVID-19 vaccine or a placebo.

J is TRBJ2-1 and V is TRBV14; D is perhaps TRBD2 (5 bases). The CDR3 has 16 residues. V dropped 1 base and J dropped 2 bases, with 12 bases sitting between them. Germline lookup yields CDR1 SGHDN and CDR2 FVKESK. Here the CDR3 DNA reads TGTGCCAGCAGCCAAGGTGGCGGGTATACCTACAATGAGCAGTTCTTC. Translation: CASSQGGGYTYNEQFF. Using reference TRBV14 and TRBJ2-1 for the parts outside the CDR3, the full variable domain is EAGVTQFPSHSVIEKGQTVTLRCDPISGHDNLYWYRRVMGKEIKFLLHFVKESKQDESGMPNNRFLAERTGGTYSTLKVQPAELEDSGVYFCASSQGGGYTYNEQFFGPGTRLTVL.

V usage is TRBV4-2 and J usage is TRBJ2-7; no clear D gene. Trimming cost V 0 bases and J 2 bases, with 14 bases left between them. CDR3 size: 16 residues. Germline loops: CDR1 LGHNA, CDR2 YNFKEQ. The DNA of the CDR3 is TGTGCCAGCAGCCAAGATGGTTCAGGTGGCCCCTACGAGCAGTACTTC. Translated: CASSQDGSGGPYEQYF.

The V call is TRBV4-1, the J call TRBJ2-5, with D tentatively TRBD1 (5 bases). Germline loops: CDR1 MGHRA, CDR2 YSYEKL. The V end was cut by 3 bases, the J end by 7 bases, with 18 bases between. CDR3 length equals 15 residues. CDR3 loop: CASSQETGSSRTQYF. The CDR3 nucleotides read TGCGCCAGCAGCCAGGAAACAGGTTCGTCGCGGACCCAGTACTTC.

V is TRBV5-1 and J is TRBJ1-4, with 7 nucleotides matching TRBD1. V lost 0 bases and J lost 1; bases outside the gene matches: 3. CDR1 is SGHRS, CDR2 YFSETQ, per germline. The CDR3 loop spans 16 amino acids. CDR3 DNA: TGCGCCAGCAGCTTGGTACCAGGGGGAACTAATGAAAAACTGTTTTTT. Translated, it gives CASSLVPGGTNEKLFF.

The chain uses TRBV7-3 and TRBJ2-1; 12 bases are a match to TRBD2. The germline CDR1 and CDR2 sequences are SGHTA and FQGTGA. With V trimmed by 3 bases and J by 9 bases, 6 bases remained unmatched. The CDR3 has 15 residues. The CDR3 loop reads CASSFGGLAGSEQFF. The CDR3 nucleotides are TGTGCCAGCAGCTTTGGTGGACTAGCGGGAAGTGAGCAGTTCTTC.